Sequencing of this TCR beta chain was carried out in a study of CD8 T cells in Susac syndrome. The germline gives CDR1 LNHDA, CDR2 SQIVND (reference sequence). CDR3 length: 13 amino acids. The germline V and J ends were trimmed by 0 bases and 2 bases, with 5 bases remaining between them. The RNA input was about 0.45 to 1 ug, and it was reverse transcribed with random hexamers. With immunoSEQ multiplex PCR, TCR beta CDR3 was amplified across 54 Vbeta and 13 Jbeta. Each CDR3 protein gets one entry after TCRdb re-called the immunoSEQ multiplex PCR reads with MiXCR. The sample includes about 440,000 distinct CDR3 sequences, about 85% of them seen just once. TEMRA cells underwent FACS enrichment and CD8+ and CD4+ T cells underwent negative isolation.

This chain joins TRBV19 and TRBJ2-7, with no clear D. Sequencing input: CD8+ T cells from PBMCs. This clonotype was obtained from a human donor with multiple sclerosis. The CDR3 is CASSIDLAYEQYF. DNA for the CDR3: TGTGCCAGTAGTATAGATCTGGCCTACGAGCAGTACTTC.